A selection of T cell receptor beta chains follows, all from one sample in a study of cytomegalovirus exposure and HLA in healthy donors. Libraries were prepared by immunoSEQ multiplex PCR; TCRdb keeps only in-frame clonotypes and omits some of them. The sample consists of about 160,000 clones, roughly 79% of them appearing once. The sequenced sample consisted of PBMCs. Source of these receptors: a middle-aged woman in good health and CMV-seronegative. CDR3s include the opening cysteine and the closing phenylalanine or tryptophan. D genes are given only for firm matches. A clone size is listed for some rows: how often the clone was seen (once, few, many), or a class if it is expanded.

clone_size	d_call	v_call	j_call	cdr3_aa	cdr3_nt
few	-	TRBV15	TRBJ1-5	CATSRGGDGNQPQHF	TGTGCCACCAGCAGAGGGGGGGACGGCAATCAGCCCCAGCATTTT
-	TRBD2	TRBV6-1	TRBJ2-7	CASSGGRLAVPPTPYEQYF	TGTGCCAGCAGTGGAGGTAGACTAGCGGTCCCGCCGACCCCTTACGAGCAGTACTTC
-	TRBD2	TRBV28	TRBJ2-3	CASSLAGGPRDTQYF	TGTGCCAGCAGTTTAGCGGGAGGGCCGAGAGATACGCAGTATTTT
-	-	TRBV14	TRBJ1-6	CASSQDSRALHF	TGTGCCAGCAGCCAAGACTCCCGGGCCCTCCACTTT
-	-	TRBV7-8	TRBJ1-3	CASSLFGVSGNTIYF	TGTGCCAGCAGTCTCTTCGGGGTTTCTGGAAACACCATATATTTT
-	TRBD1	TRBV6-5	TRBJ1-2	CASSWGQGEYTF	TGTGCCAGCAGTTGGGGACAGGGCGAGTACACCTTC
-	-	TRBV7-6	TRBJ1-3	CATGDWSSGNTIYF	TGTGCCACTGGGGACTGGAGCTCTGGAAACACCATATATTTT
-	TRBD2	TRBV5-6	TRBJ2-5	CASSLGRAIGLAGVETQYF	TGTGCCAGCAGCTTGGGCCGGGCCATAGGACTAGCGGGAGTGGAGACCCAGTACTTC
-	TRBD1	TRBV11-3	TRBJ1-2	CASSPGTGGAILYGYTF	TGTGCCAGCAGCCCGGGGACAGGGGGCGCGATCCTCTATGGCTACACCTTC
-	-	TRBV2	TRBJ1-1	CASSETELNTEAFF	TGTGCCAGCAGTGAGACAGAGCTGAACACTGAAGCTTTCTTT
-	TRBD1	TRBV11-3	TRBJ2-3	CASSLGQGAADTQYF	TGTGCCAGCAGCCTGGGACAGGGGGCCGCAGATACGCAGTATTTT
-	-	TRBV6-1	TRBJ2-7	CASRRRTNSYEQYF	TGTGCCAGCCGCAGGAGGACCAACTCCTACGAGCAGTACTTC
-	TRBD2	TRBV6-1	TRBJ2-2	CAGRRLAENTGELFF	TGTGCCGGTCGGAGACTAGCGGAAAATACCGGGGAGCTGTTTTTT
-	TRBD1	TRBV9	TRBJ2-5	CASSSGTGKGQETQYF	TGTGCCAGCAGCTCAGGGACAGGGAAGGGGCAAGAGACCCAGTACTTC
few	-	TRBV7-3	TRBJ2-7	CASSLSGGNEQYF	TGTGCCAGCAGTTTGTCAGGGGGGAACGAGCAGTACTTC
-	-	TRBV28	TRBJ1-5	CASSRDGQVYQPQHF	TGTGCCAGCAGTCGTGATGGGCAGGTTTATCAGCCCCAGCATTTT
-	TRBD1	TRBV25-1	TRBJ2-7	CASSAPGQGFYEQYF	TGTGCCAGCAGTGCCCCGGGACAGGGGTTCTACGAGCAGTACTTC
-	-	TRBV5-8	TRBJ1-1	CASSLSPPLNTEAFF	TGTGCCAGCAGCTTGTCCCCCCCTCTGAACACTGAAGCTTTCTTT
-	-	TRBV30	TRBJ2-3	CAWSVHRADTQYF	TGTGCCTGGAGTGTACACAGGGCAGATACGCAGTATTTT
-	-	TRBV19	TRBJ2-6	CASRPIGGNFLYSGANVLTF	TGTGCCAGTAGGCCTATTGGCGGGAATTTCTTATACTCTGGGGCCAACGTCCTGACTTTC
-	-	TRBV11-3	TRBJ1-2	CASSLEGRGANYGYTF	TGTGCCAGCAGCTTAGAGGGCCGGGGAGCTAACTATGGCTACACCTTC
few	-	TRBV6-1	TRBJ2-2	CASSVRTGELFF	TGTGCCAGCAGTGTGCGCACCGGGGAGCTGTTTTTT
-	TRBD1	TRBV27	TRBJ1-1	CASSISQGYAEAFF	TGTGCCAGCAGTATATCACAGGGGTACGCTGAAGCTTTCTTT
few	TRBD1	TRBV6-1	TRBJ1-2	CASKRDDRDYGYTF	TGTGCCAGCAAGAGGGACGACAGGGACTATGGCTACACCTTC
once	TRBD2	TRBV5-1	TRBJ2-5	CASSFFGRETQYF	TGCGCCAGCAGCTTCTTCGGGAGGGAGACCCAGTACTTC
once	-	TRBV18	TRBJ1-2	CASSSATGSNYGYTF	TGTGCCAGCTCATCTGCAACAGGGTCCAACTATGGCTACACCTTC
-	-	TRBV6-5	TRBJ2-5	CASSYQGGETQYF	TGTGCCAGCAGTTACCAGGGTGGGGAGACCCAGTACTTC
-	TRBD1	TRBV29-1	TRBJ1-1	CSAGPQGVNTEAFF	TGCAGCGCTGGGCCACAGGGGGTGAACACTGAAGCTTTCTTT
-	TRBD2	TRBV11-2	TRBJ2-7	CASSLVGTSGYEQYF	TGTGCCAGCAGCTTAGTGGGGACTAGCGGCTACGAGCAGTACTTC
-	TRBD1	TRBV5-3	TRBJ1-1	CARRSGQTSLNTEAFF	TGTGCCAGAAGGTCGGGACAGACCTCTTTGAACACTGAAGCTTTCTTT
-	-	TRBV5-1	TRBJ1-5	CASSQTGIPNQPQHF	TGCGCCAGCAGCCAAACAGGAATCCCAAATCAGCCCCAGCATTTT
few	-	TRBV7-3	TRBJ1-2	CASSLGSHNYGYTF	TGTGCCAGCAGCTTAGGTAGCCATAACTATGGCTACACCTTC
-	TRBD1	TRBV28	TRBJ2-7	CATTLLSRGLSYEQYF	TGTGCCACCACCCTATTATCCAGGGGGCTGTCCTACGAGCAGTACTTC
-	TRBD2	TRBV11-3	TRBJ2-1	CASSRVAGVANEQFF	TGTGCCAGCAGCCGGGTAGCGGGAGTGGCAAATGAGCAGTTCTTC
-	TRBD2	TRBV9	TRBJ2-1	CASSSSGHSYNEQFF	TGTGCCAGCAGCTCTAGCGGCCACTCCTACAATGAGCAGTTCTTC
once	TRBD2	TRBV7-2	TRBJ2-4	CASSGGSGKGEAKNIQYF	TGTGCCAGCAGCGGTGGTAGCGGGAAGGGTGAGGCCAAAAACATTCAGTACTTC
-	-	TRBV7-9	TRBJ1-2	CASSLRGLYGYTF	TGTGCCAGCAGCTTAAGGGGACTCTATGGCTACACCTTC
once	-	TRBV5-3	TRBJ1-2	CARSLAGEENYGYTF	TGTGCCAGAAGCTTGGCCGGGGAGGAGAACTATGGCTACACCTTC
-	TRBD1	TRBV28	TRBJ2-7	CASDVPGQGAREQYF	TGTGCCAGCGATGTTCCGGGACAGGGGGCCCGCGAGCAGTACTTC
-	-	TRBV20-1	TRBJ2-1	CSPYSHNEQFF	TGCAGTCCTTATTCCCACAATGAGCAGTTCTTC
-	TRBD2	TRBV6-5	TRBJ2-2	CASNGRLDTGELFF	TGTGCCAGCAACGGGAGGTTGGACACCGGGGAGCTGTTTTTT
few	TRBD2	TRBV29-1	TRBJ2-3	CSVPLTSGGRVADTQYF	TGCAGCGTCCCCCTCACGAGCGGCGGGAGAGTCGCAGATACGCAGTATTTT
few	-	TRBV28	TRBJ1-1	CASTPPGGDEAFF	TGTGCCAGCACCCCCCCGGGAGGCGACGAAGCTTTCTTT
few	TRBD2	TRBV5-8	TRBJ2-7	CASSLVGTSYEQYF	TGTGCCAGCAGCTTGGTTGGGACTAGCTACGAGCAGTACTTC
-	TRBD1	TRBV11-2	TRBJ2-5	CASSLLGTGAETQYF	TGTGCCAGCAGCTTATTGGGGACAGGGGCGGAGACCCAGTACTTC
-	-	TRBV7-2	TRBJ1-1	CASSDRAFGDTEAFF	TGTGCCAGCAGCGATAGAGCATTCGGGGACACTGAAGCTTTCTTT
few	-	TRBV28	TRBJ2-2	CASSLGAYTGELFF	TGTGCCAGCAGTTTAGGGGCATACACCGGGGAGCTGTTTTTT
-	TRBD1	TRBV7-8	TRBJ2-5	CASSMDRGETQYF	TGTGCCAGCAGCATGGACAGGGGAGAGACCCAGTACTTC
-	-	TRBV27	TRBJ1-2	CASRTAGNYGYTF	TGTGCCAGCCGGACGGCGGGGAACTATGGCTACACCTTC
-	TRBD1	TRBV2	TRBJ2-5	CASSAEIGQGGETQYF	TGTGCCAGCAGTGCGGAGATAGGACAGGGAGGAGAGACCCAGTACTTC
-	-	TRBV7-8	TRBJ2-7	CASCPSPLQSSYEQYF	TGTGCCAGCTGCCCGTCCCCGCTACAGAGCTCCTACGAGCAGTACTTC